Described below is a single T cell receptor (beta chain) sequence and its context. This sample is drawn from a study of T-cell reconstitution after alpha-beta-depleted transplantation in children. Unique molecular identifiers were used in preparing the TCRbeta library. TCRdb reanalysed the PCR reads using MiXCR and keeps one entry per CDR3 protein. The sample has 450,000 to 600,000 distinct CDR3 sequences; 18% are singletons. The germline V gene has CDR1 SGHDN and CDR2 FVKESK. V was pared by 4 bases and J by 4 bases, with 6 bases of the junction left unmatched. This CDR3 has 16 amino acids. The source is a human donor who donated a stem cell graft to a child with acute lymphoblastic leukemia. V and J are TRBV14 and TRBJ2-1, with 11 bases aligning to TRBD2. Sequencing used PBMCs from the stem cell graft donor, obtained from the stem cell graft. CDR3 sequence: CASSRRLAGLYNEQFF. CDR3 sequence (DNA): TGTGCCAGCAGCCGAAGACTAGCGGGATTATACAATGAGCAGTTCTTC.